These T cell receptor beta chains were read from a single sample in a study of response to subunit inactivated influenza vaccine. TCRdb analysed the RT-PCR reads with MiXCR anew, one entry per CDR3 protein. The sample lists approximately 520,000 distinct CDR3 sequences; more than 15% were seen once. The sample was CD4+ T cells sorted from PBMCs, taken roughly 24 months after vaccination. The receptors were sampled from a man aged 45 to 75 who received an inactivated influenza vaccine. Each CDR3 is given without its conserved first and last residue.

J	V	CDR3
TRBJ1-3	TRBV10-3	ATQGNGNTIY
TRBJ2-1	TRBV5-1	ASSLAAGDSNEQF
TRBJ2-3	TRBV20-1	SAPWRGGRDTQY
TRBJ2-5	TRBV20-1	SASWEGGKTQY
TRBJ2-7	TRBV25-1	ASSEYGSYEQY
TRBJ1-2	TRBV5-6	ASSSVGGYGYT
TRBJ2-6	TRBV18	ASSGTISGANVLT
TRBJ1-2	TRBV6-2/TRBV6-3	ASSGTYAGYT
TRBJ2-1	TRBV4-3	ASSPNQDNEQF
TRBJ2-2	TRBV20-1	SATGTNTGELF
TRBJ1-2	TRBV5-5	ASSLRGLYGYT
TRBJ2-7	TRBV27	ASRRMTGGAYEQY
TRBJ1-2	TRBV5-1	ASSPSWPTNYGYT
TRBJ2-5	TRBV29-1	SVVTGTRGETQY
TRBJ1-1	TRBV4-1	ASSRLTGRHGNTEAF
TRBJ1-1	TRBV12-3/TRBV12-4	ASSPTQNTEAF
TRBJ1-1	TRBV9	ASSVGDASNTEAF
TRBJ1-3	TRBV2	ASENSGNTIY
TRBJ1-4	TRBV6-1	ASSKTVGGLNEKLF
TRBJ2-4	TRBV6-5	ASSYSLQSGAKNIQY
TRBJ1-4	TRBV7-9	ASSLASSRGREEKLF
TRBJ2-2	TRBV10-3	AISETSGRTGELF
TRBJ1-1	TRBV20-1	SVYRPNTEAF
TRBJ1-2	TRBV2	ASSVTSNYGYT
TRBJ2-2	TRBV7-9	ASSLVGHTGELF
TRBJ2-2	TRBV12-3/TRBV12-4	ASSPRELTGELF
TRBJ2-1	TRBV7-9	ASSWDRERFNEQF
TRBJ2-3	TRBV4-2	ASSQDEGGAVTQY
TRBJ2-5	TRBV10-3	AISGTEQETQY
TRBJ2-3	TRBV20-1	SARVLAGGLTDTQY
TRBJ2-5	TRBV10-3	AISDRPQETQY
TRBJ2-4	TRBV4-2	ASSQDKSGIQY
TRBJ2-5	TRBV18	ASSPPQGQETQY
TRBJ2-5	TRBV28	ASTMGQAQETQY
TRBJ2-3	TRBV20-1	SVSGLAGVVADTQY
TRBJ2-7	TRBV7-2	ASSLRQGGYEQY
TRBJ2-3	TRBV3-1	ASCLASLAGALTDTQY
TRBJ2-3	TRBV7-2	ASSLGLSDDTQY
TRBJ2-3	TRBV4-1	ASSRSNVAGGPDRTDTQY
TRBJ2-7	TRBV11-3	ASSLGGEYEQY
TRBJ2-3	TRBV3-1	ASSQYYGLAGSSGTQY
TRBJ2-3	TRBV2	ASSEVGGLADTQY
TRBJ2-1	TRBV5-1	ASSLGGRAQNEQF
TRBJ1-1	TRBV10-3	AIRTSGKNTEAF
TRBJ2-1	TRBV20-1	SARRTSGSSSYNEQF
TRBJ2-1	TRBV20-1	SANIGTSITYNEQF
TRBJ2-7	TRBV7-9	ASSFHGGYEQY
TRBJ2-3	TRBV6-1	ASTTGATDTQY
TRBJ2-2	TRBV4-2	ASSQVAREGNTGELF
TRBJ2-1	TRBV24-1	ATSDLRTRGHEQF
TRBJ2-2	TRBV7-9	ASSGRGGPSGELF
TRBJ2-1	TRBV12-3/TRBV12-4	ASSLSQLNNEQF
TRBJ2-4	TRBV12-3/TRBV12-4	ASSFHSLAKNIQY
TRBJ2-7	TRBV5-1	ASSLRSVGSYEQY
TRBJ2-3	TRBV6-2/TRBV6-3	ASSYPSGTVTDTQY
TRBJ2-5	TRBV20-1	SARDRLGTAQETQY
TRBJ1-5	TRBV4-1	ASSQDPHQPQH
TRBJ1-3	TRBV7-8	ASSWTGTDSGNTIY